This TCR beta chain was sequenced during a study of Ad26.COV2.S vaccination and SARS-CoV-2 variants. At the level of the study: Intramuscular Ad26.COV2.S at 5x10^10 or 1x10^11 viral particles.

This clone came up a few times. Its antigen is as yet unknown. Libraries were prepared by immunoSEQ multiplex PCR; TCRdb keeps only in-frame clonotypes and omits some of them. The profile shows about 320,000 clones, roughly 86% of them singletons. The V gene's germline CDR1 is MNHEY and CDR2 SVGEGT. V dropped 6 bases and J dropped 2 bases, with 20 bases sitting between them. The CDR3 has 17 amino acids. The treatment denotes: roughly 20 received Ad26.COV2.S at low or high dose, single or two shots; roughly five received placebo; per-sample allocation not given. Repertoires come from day 63 after the first vaccine or placebo injection. General study findings and limits: Substantial breadth was reportedly displayed by spike-specific CD8+ and CD4+ T cell responses after vaccination.

The chain uses TRBV6-2 or TRBV6-3 and TRBJ1-5; tentatively, D is TRBD1 (6 bases). The sequencing here drew on peripheral blood, taken in a trial of Ad26.COV2.S vaccine versus placebo. The source of this sequence is a person between 18 and 60 years old who received the Ad26.COV2.S COVID-19 vaccine or a placebo. The CDR3 DNA sequence: TGTGCCAGCAGCACTCGGGGAGGGGGGCTGGGCAATCAGCCCCAGCATTTT. Translating gives CASSTRGGGLGNQPQHF.